The 30 T cell receptor beta chains below all came from one sample that was sequenced in a study of shared clonotypes between healthy human individuals. Sequencing was performed with immunoSEQ multiplex PCR; in TCRdb, only in-frame clones are kept and a portion is missing. This table holds hundreds of thousands of clones, roughly 95% found once. CD45RO-negative, CCR7-selected cells formed the naive CD8 fraction, which excluded terminally differentiated effector memory CD45RA+ cells. Source material: naive CD8+ T cells sorted from blood. The source of these receptors is a woman aged 25 to 39 in good health.

The chain couples TRBV7-3 to TRBJ2-7; 12 bases line up with TRBD2. Germline assignment: CDR1 SGHTA and CDR2 FQGTGA. This CDR3 is 15 amino acids long. V was pared by 5 bases and J by 2 bases, with 4 bases of the junction left unmatched. The CDR3 coding sequence is TGTGCCAGCAGCGTACTAGCGGGAGGCCCCTACGAGCAGTACTTC. Encoded protein: CASSVLAGGPYEQYF.

J is TRBJ1-5 and V is TRBV4-1, with a tentative D call TRBD1 (5 bases). Between the trimmed V and J ends, which lost 4 bases and 6 bases, there was a span of 13 bases. The CDR3 contains 14 residues. Per germline, CDR1 MGHRA and CDR2 YSYEKL. The CDR3 reads CASSLGAGGQPQHF. CDR3 sequence (DNA): TGCGCCAGCAGCCTAGGAGCGGGGGGTCAGCCCCAGCATTTT.

This clone has just one count. V and J are TRBV5-6 and TRBJ2-1; 13 bases map to TRBD2. In germline, CDR1 is SGHDT, CDR2 YYEEEE. V shed 0 bases, J shed 9 bases, and the junction held 3 bases outside the gene matches. This CDR3 is 15 amino acids long. The CDR3 nucleotides are TGTGCCAGCAGCTTGGCCGGACTAGCGGGGGCTGAGCAGTTCTTC. Amino acid sequence: CASSLAGLAGAEQFF.

The rearrangement uses TRBV10-2 and TRBJ2-3; D unresolved. V was trimmed by 8 bases and J by 2 bases, leaving 11 bases between them. Per the germline V gene, CDR1 is WSHSY and CDR2 is SAAADI. CDR3 size: 13 residues. DNA of the CDR3: TGCGCCAGCGAGGTTGAGGACACAGATACGCAGTATTTT. Translating it yields CASEVEDTDTQYF.

The gene calls are TRBV14 and TRBJ2-7; tentative D call: TRBD2 (5 bases). CDR3 length: 13 residues. Trimming took off 5 bases at V and 4 bases at J, with 12 bases between the two ends. Germline CDR1 reads SGHDN; CDR2 reads FVKESK. CDR3 region: CASSARTVYEQYF. The CDR3 nucleotides read TGTGCCAGCAGCGCCCGGACTGTATACGAGCAGTACTTC.

Here the CDR3 reads CASRAGGRNNYGYTF. DNA for the CDR3: TGCGCCAGCAGGGCAGGGGGTAGGAATAACTATGGCTACACCTTC. The chain is built from TRBV4-1 and TRBJ1-2, with 7 bases matching TRBD1. The ends lost 6 bases at V and 1 base at J; junction bases unmatched: 8. This CDR3 is built from 15 residues. Germline V gene lookup returns CDR1 MGHRA and CDR2 YSYEKL.

The chain links TRBV6-5 to TRBJ2-2; maybe TRBD1 (6 bases). The V gene lost 4 bases and the J gene lost 4 bases, with 13 bases spanning the gap. Germline V CDR1 and CDR2: MNHEY, SVGAGI. The CDR3 extends over 15 amino acids. The CDR3 nucleotides are TGTGCCAGCAGTTCCCCAGGGGTTAGCACCGGGGAGCTGTTTTTT. This sequence encodes CASSSPGVSTGELFF.

The chain links TRBV2 to TRBJ2-7; D perhaps matches TRBD2 (6 bases). CDR1 and CDR2 (germline): SNHLY, FYNNEI. This CDR3 spans 15 amino acids. With 8 bases removed from V and 1 base from J, the gap between germline ends came to 18 bases. The CDR3 DNA follows: TGTGCCAGCCTCCCTTTGGCGGGAAAGTCCTACGAGCAGTACTTC. Its translation: CASLPLAGKSYEQYF.

The rearrangement links TRBV19 to TRBJ1-2; D uncertain. V was shortened by 5 bases and J by 5 bases, with 18 bases between the two germline ends. The CDR3 runs to 15 residues. Germline V gene sequence: CDR1 LNHDA, CDR2 SQIVND (reference sequence). In DNA, the CDR3 is TGTGCCAGTAGTTCGGAGGGCGCCCTAGGGTATGGCTACACCTTC. Translation gives CASSSEGALGYGYTF.

This sequence joins TRBV29-1 and TRBJ2-1; 9 nucleotides agree with TRBD2. V lost 4 bases and J lost 5; bases outside the gene matches: 6. This CDR3 comprises 14 residues. In germline, CDR1 is SQVTM, CDR2 ANQGSEA. In DNA, the CDR3 is TGCAGCGTTGTCAGGGCGGGAGGGAACAATGAGCAGTTCTTC. Its protein product is CSVVRAGGNNEQFF.

The rearrangement links TRBV7-8 to TRBJ2-7; D unclear. The ends were cut back, 1 base at V and 5 bases at J, with 12 bases in the middle. The CDR3 sequence is 14 residues long. Germline values: CDR1 SGHVS, CDR2 FQNEAQ. The CDR3 DNA is TGTGCCAGCAGCTTAGTGGGGTCGAGGAACGAGCAGTACTTC. Its protein is CASSLVGSRNEQYF.

This clone was found a few times. The rearrangement uses TRBV4-1 and TRBJ2-7, with D tentatively TRBD2 (5 bases). This CDR3 contains 13 residues. V was pared by 0 bases and J by 7 bases, with 10 bases between. The germline V gene encodes CDR1 MGHRA and CDR2 YSYEKL. This CDR3 is CASSQDEPGEQYF. As DNA, the CDR3 is TGCGCCAGCAGCCAAGATGAGCCGGGAGAGCAGTACTTC.

CDR3 sequence (DNA): TGTGCCAGCAGTTCCTCACAGGGGTCCTCTTACGAGCAGTACTTC. Its translation is CASSSSQGSSYEQYF. The rearrangement links TRBV27 to TRBJ2-7; 7 nucleotides match TRBD1. CDR3 length equals 15 residues. Germline CDR1 is MNHEY and CDR2 is SMNVEV (reference sequence). V dropped 4 bases and J dropped 4; count of bases not matched to a gene: 10.

The chain combines TRBV19 with TRBJ2-7; 9 bases agree with TRBD1. After removal of 5 bases from V and 5 bases from J, the junction contained 7 bases not matched to a gene. The CDR3 consists of 14 residues. Germline V gives CDR1 LNHDA, CDR2 SQIVND (reference sequence). In nucleotides, the CDR3 is TGTGCCAGTAGTGCGACAGGGGGTTACCACGAGCAGTACTTC. It is translated as CASSATGGYHEQYF.

V gene TRBV7-9 combines with J gene TRBJ1-2; D is unclear. This CDR3 contains 14 residues. V lost 0 bases and J lost 3, with 8 bases in between. Germline CDR1 is SEHNR and CDR2 is FQNEAQ (reference sequence). The CDR3 DNA reads as TGTGCCAGCAGCTTAGCTGGCAGCGACTATGGCTACACCTTC. Protein product: CASSLAGSDYGYTF. The full variable domain, rest sourced from reference TRBV7-9 and TRBJ1-2, is DTGVSQNPRHKITKRGQNVTFRCDPISEHNRLYWYRQTLGQGPEFLTYFQNEAQLEKSRLLSDRFSAERPKGSFSTLEIQRTEQGDSAMYLCASSLAGSDYGYTFGSGTRLTVV.

The chain joins TRBV9 to TRBJ1-4, with 7 bases lining up with TRBD1. Germline CDR1 reads SGDLS; CDR2 reads YYNGEE. This CDR3 has 15 residues. J gave up 3 bases and V 0 bases, and 2 bases lay outside the gene matches. CDR3 coding DNA: TGTGCCAGCAGCGTAGGGGGACAGTCTAATGAAAAACTGTTTTTT. Residues: CASSVGGQSNEKLFF.

This rearrangement joins TRBV5-4 to TRBJ2-7; 7 bases line up with TRBD2. Germline V gene data show CDR1 as SGHNT and CDR2 as YYREEE (reference sequence). This CDR3 is built from 17 residues. V lost 0 bases, J lost 1 base, and 10 bases stayed unmatched. CDR3 in DNA: TGTGCCAGCAGCTTGGAAGGTGGGGGGGTAGCTTCCTACGAGCAGTACTTC. This encodes CASSLEGGGVASYEQYF.

The genes are TRBV27 and TRBJ1-2; tentative D call: TRBD1 (6 bases). Germline V gene data show CDR1 as MNHEY and CDR2 as SMNVEV (reference sequence). Between the trimmed V and J ends, which lost 7 bases and 3 bases, there was a span of 18 bases. This CDR3 region has 15 residues. The CDR3 here is CASTASGGSYYGYTF. In DNA, the CDR3 is TGTGCCAGCACCGCCTCGGGGGGCTCTTACTATGGCTACACCTTC.

The chain is built from TRBV19 and TRBJ2-5; TRBD2 agrees at 7 bases. CDR3 length: 15 residues. V was pared by 6 bases and J by 1 base, with 8 bases of the junction left unmatched. Germline CDR1 LNHDA, CDR2 SQIVND (reference sequence). The chain's CDR3 is CASRSSGEIQETQYF. In DNA form, the CDR3 reads TGTGCCAGTAGGTCTAGCGGAGAAATCCAAGAGACCCAGTACTTC.

Concerning this clone itself: Other DNA sequences in this specimen translate into the identical CDR3. V is TRBV5-6 and J is TRBJ1-1, with D unresolved. Trimming pared 0 bases from V and 5 bases from J, leaving 8 bases between. The CDR3 spans 13 residues. From germline, CDR1 is SGHDT and CDR2 YYEEEE. CDR3 region: CASSLAGSTEAFF. Written as DNA, the CDR3 is TGTGCCAGCAGCTTGGCGGGTTCGACTGAAGCTTTCTTT.

Here the CDR3 reads CASSPLGNTGELFF. DNA for the CDR3: TGTGCCAGCAGTCCACTGGGAAACACCGGGGAGCTGTTTTTT. V usage is TRBV6-5 and J usage is TRBJ2-2, with D unresolved. There are 14 residues in the CDR3. Germline-derived CDR1 and CDR2 are MNHEY and SVGAGI. The V gene lost 5 bases and the J gene lost 2 bases, with 9 bases spanning the gap.

The V and J genes are TRBV29-1 and TRBJ2-7; the match to TRBD2 covers 7 bases. The CDR3 is made up of 13 amino acids. Germline V gene sequence: CDR1 SQVTM, CDR2 ANQGSEA. Losses at the gene ends were 6 bases for V and 2 bases for J; bases not matched to a gene: 7. The CDR3: CSVSGTEAYEQYF. The CDR3 region has the DNA TGCAGCGTGAGCGGGACCGAGGCCTACGAGCAGTACTTC.

V gene TRBV7-8 combines with J gene TRBJ1-2, with 7 bases fitting TRBD1. J gave up 3 bases and V 3 bases, and 4 bases lay outside the gene matches. The CDR3 is 14 residues long. CDR1 is SGHVS, CDR2 FQNEAQ, per germline. Written as DNA, the CDR3 is TGTGCCAGCAGCTTGCGACAGGGTCACTATGGCTACACCTTC. Its translation is CASSLRQGHYGYTF.

This clone was seen only once. This CDR3 is CASSHEVWETQYF. The CDR3 DNA follows: TGCGCCAGCAGCCACGAGGTATGGGAGACCCAGTACTTC. The J gene is TRBJ2-5, the V gene TRBV4-1; D is ambiguous. Germline CDR1 MGHRA, CDR2 YSYEKL. V shed 3 bases and J shed 5 bases, with 10 bases lying between them. The CDR3 is 13 amino acids.

This chain links TRBV27 with TRBJ1-4; no reliable D call. V was shortened by 2 bases and J by 5 bases, with 12 bases between the two germline ends. This CDR3 is 15 amino acids long. Germline lookup yields CDR1 MNHEY and CDR2 SMNVEV (reference sequence). The CDR3, as DNA: TGTGCCAGCAGTTTAGGGGAAACGGGAAATGAAAAACTGTTTTTT. It encodes CASSLGETGNEKLFF.

The J gene is TRBJ1-1, the V gene TRBV10-3; D is unresolved. Germline CDR1 ENHRY, CDR2 SYGVKD. The length of the CDR3 is 13 residues. Trimming stripped 1 base from V and 7 bases from J, with 10 bases between. For the CDR3, the DNA is TGTGCCATCAGTGAGTTAAGTCGAAGTGAAGCTTTCTTT. Residues: CAISELSRSEAFF.

V is TRBV5-6 and J is TRBJ1-3; the D is unclear. CDR1 SGHDT and CDR2 YYEEEE come from the germline V gene. The CDR3 runs 15 residues. V lost 1 base and J lost 4, with 12 bases in between. CDR3 nucleotides: TGTGCCAGCAGCTTGCACGAGGGCTTCGGAAACACCATATATTTT. Its protein product is CASSLHEGFGNTIYF.

The chain is built from TRBV28 and TRBJ2-7; D remains ambiguous. V shed 3 bases and J shed 3 bases, with 15 bases lying between them. This CDR3 has 15 residues. Per germline, CDR1 MDHEN and CDR2 SYDVKM. CDR3 in amino acids: CASSFPGEHIYEQYF. The DNA for the CDR3 is TGTGCCAGCAGTTTTCCCGGAGAACACATCTACGAGCAGTACTTC. Full variable domain (outside the CDR3, taken from reference TRBV28 and TRBJ2-7): DVKVTQSSRYLVKRTGEKVFLECVQDMDHENMFWYRQDPGLGLRLIYFSYDVKMKEKGDIPEGYSVSREKKERFSLILESASTNQTSMYLCASSFPGEHIYEQYFGPGTRLTVT.

The chain uses TRBV5-6 and TRBJ2-2, with 12 bases that match TRBD2. There are 16 residues in the CDR3. Germline values: CDR1 SGHDT, CDR2 YYEEEE. Unmatched junction bases numbered 9, after V lost 6 bases and J lost 6 bases. The CDR3 nucleotides read TGTGCCAGCACTATTGGACTAGCGGGACATTCCGGGGAGCTGTTTTTT. Translation: CASTIGLAGHSGELFF.

About this clone: Other nucleotide sequences from this sample produce the same CDR3. The chain is built from TRBV27 and TRBJ2-7, with D possibly TRBD1 on 5 matching bases. CDR3 length equals 13 residues. Between the trimmed V and J ends, which lost 2 bases and 2 bases, there was a span of 7 bases. Germline V CDR1 and CDR2: MNHEY, SMNVEV (reference sequence). The CDR3 region has the DNA TGTGCCAGCAGTTTACAAGGGGCCTACGAGCAGTACTTC. Translating gives CASSLQGAYEQYF.